This T cell receptor (beta chain) was captured in a study of T cells in Graves' hyperthyroidism and ophthalmopathy. Regions amplified from RNA transcripts were the TCR beta CDR3 regions. HTBI primers were used for first-round RT-PCR of the TCR CDR3. TCRdb used MiXCR to reprocess the multiplex PCR reads, holding one entry per CDR3 protein. Among some 740,000 distinct CDR3 sequences listed, less than 15% were seen once. This clonotype showed up just a few times. What it binds is not known. Trimming cost V 5 bases and J 4 bases; bases outside gene matches: 6. The germline CDR1 and CDR2 sequences are SQVTM and ANQGSEA. This CDR3 region has 14 residues. The authors deemed Graves' hyperthyroidism stable absent ophthalmopathy progression within 18 months. Every diagnosis used clinical symptoms, serum thyroxine and TRAb, thyroid ultrasound and orbital computed tomography. Study findings and constraints: Ophthalmopathy was model-predicted a median roughly six months pre-onset.

The V call is TRBV29-1, the J call TRBJ2-1; 9 bases are a match to TRBD1. This clonotype was sampled from a woman aged 18 to 35 with Graves' hyperthyroidism. Source material: blood. CDR3 sequence: CSVPGTGSYNEQFF. The CDR3 DNA follows: TGCAGCGTTCCCGGGACAGGGTCGTACAATGAGCAGTTCTTC.